This T cell receptor (beta chain) was captured in a study of T cell responses to AZD1222 COVID-19 vaccine. Germline V gene data show CDR1 as SGHRS and CDR2 as YFSETQ. The junction had 6 bases not matched to a gene; V was cut back by 4 bases and J by 5 bases. CDR3 size: 14 residues. The data were produced by immunoSEQ multiplex PCR, yet TCRdb's version contains in-frame clones alone and is incomplete. The sample lists around 75,000 clones, about 85% occurring once. The source of this sequence is an adult in good health. The rearrangement uses TRBV5-1 and TRBJ2-1; 7 bases agree with TRBD1. This sample comprised peripheral blood, obtained on day 0 of AZD1222 vaccination. The CDR3 sequence: CASSAGQVNNEQFF. CDR3 DNA: TGCGCCAGCAGCGCCGGACAGGTCAACAATGAGCAGTTCTTC.